This T cell receptor (beta chain) was observed in a study of T cell responses to AZD1222 COVID-19 vaccine. The CDR3 loop spans 14 amino acids. V shed 5 bases and J shed 0 bases, with 8 bases lying between them. Germline V lookup: CDR1 SGHRS, CDR2 YFSETQ. As concerns this clone: Its antigen remains unknown.

Measured with immunoSEQ multiplex PCR; TCRdb has only the in-frame clones, and not every one. The repertoire holds 82,000 or so clones, with roughly 90% as singletons. Study findings and constraints: Spike was spanned by vaccine-associated CD4 TCRs, which were dominant at 160-218 and 743-854.

Material: peripheral blood, obtained on day 0 of AZD1222 vaccination. The TCR sequence derives from an adult in good health. The chain uses TRBV5-1 and TRBJ1-4; TRBD1 might be the D (5 bases). The CDR3 nucleotides read TGCGCCAGCAGGTTGACAGCAACTAATGAAAAACTGTTTTTT. Protein product: CASRLTATNEKLFF.